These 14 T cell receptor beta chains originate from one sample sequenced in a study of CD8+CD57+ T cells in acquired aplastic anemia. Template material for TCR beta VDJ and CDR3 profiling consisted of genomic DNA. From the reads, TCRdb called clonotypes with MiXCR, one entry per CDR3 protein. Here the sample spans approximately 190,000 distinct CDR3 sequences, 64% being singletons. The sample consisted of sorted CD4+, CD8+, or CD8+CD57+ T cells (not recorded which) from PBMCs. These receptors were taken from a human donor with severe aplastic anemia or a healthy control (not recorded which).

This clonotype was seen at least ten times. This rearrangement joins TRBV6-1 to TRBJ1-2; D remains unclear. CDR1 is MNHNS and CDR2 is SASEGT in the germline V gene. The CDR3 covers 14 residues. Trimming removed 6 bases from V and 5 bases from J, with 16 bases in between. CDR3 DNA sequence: TGTGCCAGCAGGGTGGAAGGGCTTTATTATGGCTACACCTTC. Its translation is CASRVEGLYYGYTF.

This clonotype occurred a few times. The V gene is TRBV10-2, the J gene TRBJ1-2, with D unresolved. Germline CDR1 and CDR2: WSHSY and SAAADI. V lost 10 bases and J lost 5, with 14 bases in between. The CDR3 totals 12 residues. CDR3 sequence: CATRLGEYGYTF. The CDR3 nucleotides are TGCGCCACCCGTCTAGGAGAGTATGGCTACACCTTC.

The DNA of the CDR3 is TGCGCCAGCAGAGATCCTAGGGGTGAGCAGTACTTC. This codes for CASRDPRGEQYF. This chain links TRBV10-2 with TRBJ2-7; D may be TRBD1 (5 bases). The CDR3 loop spans 12 amino acids. Germline V gene lookup returns CDR1 WSHSY and CDR2 SAAADI. Trimming stripped 6 bases from V and 7 bases from J, with 13 bases between.

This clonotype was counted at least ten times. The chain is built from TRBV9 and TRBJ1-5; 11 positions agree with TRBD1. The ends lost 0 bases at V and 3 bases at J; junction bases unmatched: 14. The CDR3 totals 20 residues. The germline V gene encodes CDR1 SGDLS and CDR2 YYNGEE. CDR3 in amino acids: CASSVESRTGGDSDNQPQHF. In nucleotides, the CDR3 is TGTGCCAGCAGCGTAGAGTCCCGGACAGGGGGCGATTCGGACAATCAGCCCCAGCATTTT.

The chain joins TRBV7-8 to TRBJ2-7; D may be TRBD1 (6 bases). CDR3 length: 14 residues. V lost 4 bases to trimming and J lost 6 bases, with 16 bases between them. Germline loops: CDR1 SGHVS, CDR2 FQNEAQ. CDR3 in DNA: TGTGCCAGCAGCTCCCCCCTCCAGGGGTTCGAGCAGTACTTC. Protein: CASSSPLQGFEQYF.

The CDR3 DNA sequence: TGTGCCAGCAGCGCAGACACCGGGGAGACCCAGTACTTC. Its translation: CASSADTGETQYF. This chain links TRBV9 with TRBJ2-5, with D unclear. Trimming took 3 bases from V and 5 from J, leaving 11 bases between them. In germline, CDR1 is SGDLS, CDR2 YYNGEE. There are 13 residues in the CDR3.

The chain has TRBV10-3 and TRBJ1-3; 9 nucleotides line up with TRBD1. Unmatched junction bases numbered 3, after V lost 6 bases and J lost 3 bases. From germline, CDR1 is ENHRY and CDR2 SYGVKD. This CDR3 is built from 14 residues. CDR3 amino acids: CAIRQGASGNTIYF. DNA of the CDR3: TGTGCCATCAGACAGGGGGCGAGTGGAAACACCATATATTTT.

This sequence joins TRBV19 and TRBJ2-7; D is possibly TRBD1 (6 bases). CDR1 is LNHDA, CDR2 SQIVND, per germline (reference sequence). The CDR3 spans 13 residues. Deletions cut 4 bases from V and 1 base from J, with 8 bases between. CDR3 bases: TGTGCCAGTAGTAGACAGGATTCCTACGAGCAGTACTTC. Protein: CASSRQDSYEQYF.

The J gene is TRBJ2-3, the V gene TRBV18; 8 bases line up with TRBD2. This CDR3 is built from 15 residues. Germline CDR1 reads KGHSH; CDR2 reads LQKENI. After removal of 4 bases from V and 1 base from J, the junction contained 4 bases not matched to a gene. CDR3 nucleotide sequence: TGTGCCAGCTCACGTAGCGGGATCGGCACAGATACGCAGTATTTT. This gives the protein CASSRSGIGTDTQYF.

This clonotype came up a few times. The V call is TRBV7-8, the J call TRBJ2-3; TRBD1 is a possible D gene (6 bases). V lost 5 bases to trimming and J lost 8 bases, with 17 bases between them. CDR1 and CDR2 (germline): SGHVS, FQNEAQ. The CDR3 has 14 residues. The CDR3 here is CASSPEGVWPTQYF. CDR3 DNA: TGTGCCAGCAGCCCCGAGGGGGTTTGGCCTACGCAGTATTTT.

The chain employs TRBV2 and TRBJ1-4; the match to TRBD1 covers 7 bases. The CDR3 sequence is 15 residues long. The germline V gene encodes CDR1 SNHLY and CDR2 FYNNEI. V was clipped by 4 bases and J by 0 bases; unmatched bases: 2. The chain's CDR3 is CASSGQGATNEKLFF. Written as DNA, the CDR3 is TGTGCCAGCAGTGGACAGGGTGCAACTAATGAAAAACTGTTTTTT.

CDR3 region: CASTRDFEKLFF. CDR3 bases: TGCGCCAGCACCAGGGACTTTGAAAAACTGTTTTTT. This rearrangement joins TRBV4-1 to TRBJ1-4, with D perhaps matching TRBD1 (5 bases). CDR3 length: 12 residues. Germline assignment: CDR1 MGHRA and CDR2 YSYEKL. V gave up 7 bases and J gave up 7 bases, with 10 bases separating them.

CDR3 nucleotide sequence: TGTGCCACCAGCAAGGACAGGGGAAACACCATATATTTT. The encoded protein is CATSKDRGNTIYF. V usage is TRBV15 and J usage is TRBJ1-3, with 7 bases lining up with TRBD1. The junction had 1 base not matched to a gene; V was cut back by 4 bases and J by 4 bases. Germline V gene data show CDR1 as LNHNV and CDR2 as YYDKDF (reference sequence). This CDR3 comprises 13 residues.

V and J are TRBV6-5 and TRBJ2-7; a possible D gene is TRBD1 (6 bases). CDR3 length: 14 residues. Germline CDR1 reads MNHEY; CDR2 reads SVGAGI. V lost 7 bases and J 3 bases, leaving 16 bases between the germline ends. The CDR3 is CASKLQGRLYEQYF. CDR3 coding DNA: TGTGCCAGCAAATTACAGGGAAGGCTCTACGAGCAGTACTTC.